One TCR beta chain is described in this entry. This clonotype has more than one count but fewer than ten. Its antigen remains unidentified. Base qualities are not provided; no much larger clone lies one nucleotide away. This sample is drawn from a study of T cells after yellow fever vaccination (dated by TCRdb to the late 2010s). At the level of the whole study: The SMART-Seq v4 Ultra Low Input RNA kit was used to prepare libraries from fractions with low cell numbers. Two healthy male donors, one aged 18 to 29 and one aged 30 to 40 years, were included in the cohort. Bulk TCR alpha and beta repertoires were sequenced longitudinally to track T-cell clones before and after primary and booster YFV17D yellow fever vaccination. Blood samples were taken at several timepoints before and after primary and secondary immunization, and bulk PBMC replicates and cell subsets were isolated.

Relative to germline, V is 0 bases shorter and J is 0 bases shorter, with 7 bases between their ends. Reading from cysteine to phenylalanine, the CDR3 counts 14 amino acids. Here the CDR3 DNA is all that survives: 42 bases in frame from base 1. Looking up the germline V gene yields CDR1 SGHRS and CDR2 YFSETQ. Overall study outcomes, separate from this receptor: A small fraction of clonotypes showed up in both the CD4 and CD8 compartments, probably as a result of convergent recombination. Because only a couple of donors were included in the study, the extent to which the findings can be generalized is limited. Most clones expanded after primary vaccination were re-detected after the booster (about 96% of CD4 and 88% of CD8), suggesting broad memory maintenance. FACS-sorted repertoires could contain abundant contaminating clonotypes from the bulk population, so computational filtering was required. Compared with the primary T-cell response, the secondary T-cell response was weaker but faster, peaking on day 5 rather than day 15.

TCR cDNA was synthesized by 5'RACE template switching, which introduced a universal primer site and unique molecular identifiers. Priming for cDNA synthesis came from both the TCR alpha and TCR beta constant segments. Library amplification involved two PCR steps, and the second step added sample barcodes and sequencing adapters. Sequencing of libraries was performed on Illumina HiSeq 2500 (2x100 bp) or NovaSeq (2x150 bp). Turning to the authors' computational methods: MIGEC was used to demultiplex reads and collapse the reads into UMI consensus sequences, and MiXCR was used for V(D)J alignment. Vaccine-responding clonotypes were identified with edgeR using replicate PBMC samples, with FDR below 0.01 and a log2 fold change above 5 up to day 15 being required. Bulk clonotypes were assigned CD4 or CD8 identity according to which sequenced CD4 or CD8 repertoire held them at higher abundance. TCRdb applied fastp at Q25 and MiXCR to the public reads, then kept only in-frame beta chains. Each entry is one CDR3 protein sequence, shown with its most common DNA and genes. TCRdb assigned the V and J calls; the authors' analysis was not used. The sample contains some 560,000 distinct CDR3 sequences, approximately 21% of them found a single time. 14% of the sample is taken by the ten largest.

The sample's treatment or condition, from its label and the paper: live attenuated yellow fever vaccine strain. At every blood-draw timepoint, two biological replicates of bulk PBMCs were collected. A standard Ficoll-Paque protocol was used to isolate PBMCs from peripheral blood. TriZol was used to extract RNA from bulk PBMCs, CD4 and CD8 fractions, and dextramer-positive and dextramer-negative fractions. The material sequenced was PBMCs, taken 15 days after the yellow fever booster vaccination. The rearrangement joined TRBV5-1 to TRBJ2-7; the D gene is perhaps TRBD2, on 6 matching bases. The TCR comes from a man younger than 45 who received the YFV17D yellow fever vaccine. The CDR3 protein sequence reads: CASSLASASYEQYF. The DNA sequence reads TGCGCCAGCAGCTTGGCTAGCGCCTCCTACGAGCAGTACTTC.